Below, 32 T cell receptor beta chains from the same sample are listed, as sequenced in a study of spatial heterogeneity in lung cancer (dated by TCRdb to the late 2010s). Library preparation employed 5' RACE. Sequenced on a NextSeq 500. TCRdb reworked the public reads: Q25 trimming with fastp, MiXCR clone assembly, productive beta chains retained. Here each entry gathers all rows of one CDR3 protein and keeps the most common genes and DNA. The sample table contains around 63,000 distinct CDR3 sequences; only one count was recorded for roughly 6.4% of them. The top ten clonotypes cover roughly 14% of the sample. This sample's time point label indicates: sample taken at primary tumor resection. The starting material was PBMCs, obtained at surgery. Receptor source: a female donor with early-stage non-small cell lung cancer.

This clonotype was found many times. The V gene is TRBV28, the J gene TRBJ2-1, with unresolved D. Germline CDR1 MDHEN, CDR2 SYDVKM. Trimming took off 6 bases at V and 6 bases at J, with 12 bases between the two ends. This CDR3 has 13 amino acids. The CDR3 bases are TGTGCCAGCAGGGTGTCATTCTCCAATGAGCAGTTCTTC. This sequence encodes CASRVSFSNEQFF.

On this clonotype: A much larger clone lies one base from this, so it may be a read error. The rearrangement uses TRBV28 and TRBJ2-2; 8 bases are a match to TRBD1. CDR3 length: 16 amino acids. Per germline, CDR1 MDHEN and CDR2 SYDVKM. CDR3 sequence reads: CASSSQGAVNTGALFF. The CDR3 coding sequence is TGTGCCAGCAGTTCTCAGGGGGCGGTTAACACCGGGGCGCTGTTTTTT.

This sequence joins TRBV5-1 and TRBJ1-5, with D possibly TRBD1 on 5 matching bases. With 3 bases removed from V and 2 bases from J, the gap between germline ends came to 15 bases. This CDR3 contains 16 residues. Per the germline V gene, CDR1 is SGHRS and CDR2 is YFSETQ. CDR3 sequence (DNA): TGCGCCAGCAGCTCTGGGGTGGGGGACGGCAATCAGCCCCAGCATTTT. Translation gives CASSSGVGDGNQPQHF.

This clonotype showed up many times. In DNA, the CDR3 is TGCGCCAGCAGCCTAAATCGACAGGGGACTAATGAAAAACTGTTTTTT. Translated: CASSLNRQGTNEKLFF. The rearrangement links TRBV5-1 to TRBJ1-4, with 8 bases aligning to TRBD1. The germline gives CDR1 SGHRS, CDR2 YFSETQ. CDR3 length: 16 amino acids. Trimming removed 4 bases from V and 2 bases from J; junction bases left unmatched: 7.

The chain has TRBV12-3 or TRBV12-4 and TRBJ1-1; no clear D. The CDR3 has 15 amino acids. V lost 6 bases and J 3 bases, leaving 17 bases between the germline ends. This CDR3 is CASRLPLGSHTEAFF. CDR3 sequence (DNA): TGTGCCAGCAGGTTACCCCTCGGGTCCCACACTGAAGCTTTCTTT.

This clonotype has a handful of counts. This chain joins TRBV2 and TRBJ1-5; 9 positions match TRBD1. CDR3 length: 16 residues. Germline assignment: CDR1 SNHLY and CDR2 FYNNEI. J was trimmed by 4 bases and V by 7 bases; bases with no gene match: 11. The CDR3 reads CASNRGTGRRNQPQHF. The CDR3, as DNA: TGTGCCAGCAACAGGGGGACAGGGCGGAGGAATCAGCCCCAGCATTTT. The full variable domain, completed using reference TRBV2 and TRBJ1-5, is EPEVTQTPSHQVTQMGQEVILRCVPISNHLYFYWYRQILGQKVEFLVSFYNNEISEKSEIFDDQFSVERPDGSNFTLKIRSTKLEDSAMYFCASNRGTGRRNQPQHFGDGTRLSIL.

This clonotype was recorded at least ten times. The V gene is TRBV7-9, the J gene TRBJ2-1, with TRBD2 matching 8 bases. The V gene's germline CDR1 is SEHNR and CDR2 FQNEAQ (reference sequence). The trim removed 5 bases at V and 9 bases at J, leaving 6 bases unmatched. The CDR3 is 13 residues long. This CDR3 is CASSRGLVGEQFF. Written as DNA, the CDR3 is TGTGCCAGCAGCCGGGGACTAGTAGGTGAGCAGTTCTTC.

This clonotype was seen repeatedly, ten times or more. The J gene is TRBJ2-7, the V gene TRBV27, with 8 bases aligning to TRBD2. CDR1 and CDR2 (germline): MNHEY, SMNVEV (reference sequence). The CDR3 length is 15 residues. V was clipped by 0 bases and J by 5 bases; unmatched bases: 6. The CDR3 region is CASSLSTGGPHEQYF. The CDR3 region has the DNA TGTGCCAGCAGTTTATCAACGGGAGGGCCCCACGAGCAGTACTTC.

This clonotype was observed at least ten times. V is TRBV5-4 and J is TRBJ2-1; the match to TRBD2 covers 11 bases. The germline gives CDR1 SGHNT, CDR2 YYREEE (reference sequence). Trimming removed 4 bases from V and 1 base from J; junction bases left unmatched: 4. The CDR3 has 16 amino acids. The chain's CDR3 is CASSRTSGGSYNEQFF. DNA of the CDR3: TGTGCCAGCAGCCGTACTAGCGGGGGATCCTACAATGAGCAGTTCTTC.

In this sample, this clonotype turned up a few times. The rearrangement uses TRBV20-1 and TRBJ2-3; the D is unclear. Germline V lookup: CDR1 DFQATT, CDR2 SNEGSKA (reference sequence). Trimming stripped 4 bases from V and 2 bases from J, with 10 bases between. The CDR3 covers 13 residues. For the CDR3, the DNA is TGCAGTGCTATCCTTTCCCCCACAGATACGCAGTATTTT. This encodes CSAILSPTDTQYF.

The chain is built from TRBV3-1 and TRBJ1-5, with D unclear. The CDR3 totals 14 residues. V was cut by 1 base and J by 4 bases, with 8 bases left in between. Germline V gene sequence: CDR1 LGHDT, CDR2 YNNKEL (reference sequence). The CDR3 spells CASSQVYGNQPQHF. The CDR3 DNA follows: TGTGCCAGCAGCCAAGTCTACGGGAATCAGCCCCAGCATTTT.

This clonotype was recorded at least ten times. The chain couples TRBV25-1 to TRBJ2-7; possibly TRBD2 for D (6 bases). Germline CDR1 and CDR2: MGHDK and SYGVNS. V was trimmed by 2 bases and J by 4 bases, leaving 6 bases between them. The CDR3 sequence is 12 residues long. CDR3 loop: CASSERGYEQYF. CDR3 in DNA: TGTGCCAGCAGTGAACGGGGGTACGAGCAGTACTTC.

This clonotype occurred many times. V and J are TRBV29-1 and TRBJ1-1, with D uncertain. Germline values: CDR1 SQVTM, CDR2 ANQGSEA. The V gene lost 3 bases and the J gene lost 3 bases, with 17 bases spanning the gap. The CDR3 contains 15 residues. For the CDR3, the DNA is TGCAGCGTTGATTACCGCCACGGAGGGCACACTGAAGCTTTCTTT. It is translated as CSVDYRHGGHTEAFF.

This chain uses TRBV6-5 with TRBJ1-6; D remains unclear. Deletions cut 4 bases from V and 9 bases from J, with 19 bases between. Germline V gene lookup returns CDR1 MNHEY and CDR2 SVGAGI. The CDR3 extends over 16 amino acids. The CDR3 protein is CASSFGVVGSISPLHF. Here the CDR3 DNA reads TGTGCCAGCAGTTTCGGAGTGGTCGGATCGATTTCACCCCTCCACTTT.

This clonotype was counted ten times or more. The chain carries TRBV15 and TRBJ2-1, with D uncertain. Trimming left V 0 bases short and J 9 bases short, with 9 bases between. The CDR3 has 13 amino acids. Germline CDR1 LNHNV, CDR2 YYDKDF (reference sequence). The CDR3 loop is CATSRDLVREQFF. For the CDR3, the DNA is TGTGCCACCAGCAGAGATTTGGTACGTGAGCAGTTCTTC.

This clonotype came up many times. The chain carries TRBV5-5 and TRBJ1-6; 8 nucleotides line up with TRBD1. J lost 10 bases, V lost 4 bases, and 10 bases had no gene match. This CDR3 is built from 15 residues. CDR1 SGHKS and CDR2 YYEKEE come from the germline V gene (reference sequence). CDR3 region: CASSHGPGQESPLHF. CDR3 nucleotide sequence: TGTGCCAGCAGCCACGGACCGGGACAGGAATCACCCCTCCACTTT.

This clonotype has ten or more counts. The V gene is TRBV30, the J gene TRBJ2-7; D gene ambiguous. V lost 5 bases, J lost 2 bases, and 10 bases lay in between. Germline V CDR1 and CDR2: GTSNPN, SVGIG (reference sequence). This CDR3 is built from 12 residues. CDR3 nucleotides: TGTGCCTGGGGCGTTCAGGCCTACGAGCAGTACGTC. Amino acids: CAWGVQAYEQYV.

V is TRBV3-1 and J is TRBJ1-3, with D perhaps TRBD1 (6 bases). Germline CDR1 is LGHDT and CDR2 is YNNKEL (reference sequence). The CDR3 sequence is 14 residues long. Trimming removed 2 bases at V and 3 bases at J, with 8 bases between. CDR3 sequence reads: CASSQTTGGNTIYF. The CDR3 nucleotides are TGTGCCAGCAGCCAAACGACAGGTGGAAACACCATATATTTT.

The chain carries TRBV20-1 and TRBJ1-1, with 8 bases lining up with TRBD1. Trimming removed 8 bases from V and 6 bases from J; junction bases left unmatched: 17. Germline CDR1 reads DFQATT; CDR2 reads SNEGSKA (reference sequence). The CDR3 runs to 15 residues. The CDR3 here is CSPLKDGQGIPEAFF. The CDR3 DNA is TGCAGTCCGTTGAAGGACGGACAGGGAATACCTGAAGCTTTCTTT.

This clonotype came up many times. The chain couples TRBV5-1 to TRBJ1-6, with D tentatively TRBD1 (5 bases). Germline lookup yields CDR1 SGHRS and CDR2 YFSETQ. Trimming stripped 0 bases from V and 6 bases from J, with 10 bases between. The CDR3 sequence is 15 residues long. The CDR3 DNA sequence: TGCGCCAGCAGCTTGGTGGCAGGGATTAATTCACCCCTCCACTTT. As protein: CASSLVAGINSPLHF.

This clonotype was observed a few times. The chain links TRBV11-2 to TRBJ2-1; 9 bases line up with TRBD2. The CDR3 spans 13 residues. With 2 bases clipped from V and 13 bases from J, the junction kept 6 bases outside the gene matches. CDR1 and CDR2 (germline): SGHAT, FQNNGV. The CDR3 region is CASSLNSGSGQFF. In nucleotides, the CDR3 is TGTGCCAGCAGCTTAAATAGCGGGAGTGGTCAGTTCTTC.

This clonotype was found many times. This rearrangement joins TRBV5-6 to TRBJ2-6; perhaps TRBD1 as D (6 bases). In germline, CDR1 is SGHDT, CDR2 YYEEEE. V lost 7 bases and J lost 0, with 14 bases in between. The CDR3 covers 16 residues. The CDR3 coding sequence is TGTGCCAGCGGGTTCAGAGGGGGCTCTGGGGCCAACGTCCTGACTTTC. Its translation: CASGFRGGSGANVLTF.

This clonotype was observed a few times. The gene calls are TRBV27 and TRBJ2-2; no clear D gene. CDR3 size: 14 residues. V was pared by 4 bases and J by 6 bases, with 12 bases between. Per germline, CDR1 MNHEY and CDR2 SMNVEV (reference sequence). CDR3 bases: TGTGCCAGCAGTTCCTCCCTCTCGGCCGGGGAGCTGTTTTTT. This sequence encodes CASSSSLSAGELFF.

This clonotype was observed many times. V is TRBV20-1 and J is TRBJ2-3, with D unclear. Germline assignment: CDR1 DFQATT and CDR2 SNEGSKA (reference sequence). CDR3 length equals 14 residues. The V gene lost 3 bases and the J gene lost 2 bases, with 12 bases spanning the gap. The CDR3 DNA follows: TGCAGTGCTAGTTGGCAGCGTCCCACAGATACGCAGTATTTT. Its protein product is CSASWQRPTDTQYF.

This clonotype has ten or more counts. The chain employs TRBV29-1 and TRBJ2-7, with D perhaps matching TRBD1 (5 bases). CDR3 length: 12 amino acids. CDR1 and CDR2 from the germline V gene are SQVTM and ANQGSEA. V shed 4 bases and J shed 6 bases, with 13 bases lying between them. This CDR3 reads CSVVQVLGEQYF. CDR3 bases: TGCAGCGTTGTACAGGTACTCGGCGAGCAGTACTTC.

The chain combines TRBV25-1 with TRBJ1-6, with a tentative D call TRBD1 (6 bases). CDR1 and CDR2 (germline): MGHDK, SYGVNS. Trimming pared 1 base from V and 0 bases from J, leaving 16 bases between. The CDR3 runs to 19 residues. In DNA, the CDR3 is TGTGCCAGCAGTGAATTCCCCTTGGGCAGGGGCTCCTATAATTCACCCCTCCACTTT. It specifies CASSEFPLGRGSYNSPLHF.

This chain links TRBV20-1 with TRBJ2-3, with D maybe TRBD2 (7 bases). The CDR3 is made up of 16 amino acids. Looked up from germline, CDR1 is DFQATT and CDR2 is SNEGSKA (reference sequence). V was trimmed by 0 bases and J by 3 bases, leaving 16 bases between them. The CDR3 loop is CSARDLRGRGTDTQYF. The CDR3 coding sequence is TGCAGTGCTAGAGATCTGAGAGGGAGGGGGACAGATACGCAGTATTTT.

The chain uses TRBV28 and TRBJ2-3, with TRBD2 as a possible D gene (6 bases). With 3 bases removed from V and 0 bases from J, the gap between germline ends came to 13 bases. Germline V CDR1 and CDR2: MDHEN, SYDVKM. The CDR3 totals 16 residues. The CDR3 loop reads CASSLSWDSSTDTQYF. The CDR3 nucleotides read TGTGCCAGCAGTTTGTCTTGGGACTCAAGCACAGATACGCAGTATTTT.

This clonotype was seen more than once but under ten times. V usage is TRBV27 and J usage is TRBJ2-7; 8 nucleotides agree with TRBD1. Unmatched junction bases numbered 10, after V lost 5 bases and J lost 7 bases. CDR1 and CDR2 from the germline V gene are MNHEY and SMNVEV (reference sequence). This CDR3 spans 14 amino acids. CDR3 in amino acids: CASSPTGQASEQYF. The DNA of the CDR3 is TGTGCCAGCAGTCCTACGGGACAGGCGTCTGAGCAGTACTTC.

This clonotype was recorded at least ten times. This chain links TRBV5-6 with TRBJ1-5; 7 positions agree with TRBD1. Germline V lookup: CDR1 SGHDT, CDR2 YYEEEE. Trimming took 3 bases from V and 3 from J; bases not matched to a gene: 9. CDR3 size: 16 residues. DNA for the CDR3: TGTGCCAGCAGCTCCCTAAGACAGGGTACCAATCAGCCCCAGCATTTT. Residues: CASSSLRQGTNQPQHF.

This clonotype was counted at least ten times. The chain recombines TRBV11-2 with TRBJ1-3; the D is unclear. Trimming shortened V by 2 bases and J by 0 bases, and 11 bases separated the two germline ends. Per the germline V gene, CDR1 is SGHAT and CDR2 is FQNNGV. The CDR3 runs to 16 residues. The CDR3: CASSLLRAISGNTIYF. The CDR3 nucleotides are TGTGCCAGCAGCTTACTCCGGGCCATCTCTGGAAACACCATATATTTT.

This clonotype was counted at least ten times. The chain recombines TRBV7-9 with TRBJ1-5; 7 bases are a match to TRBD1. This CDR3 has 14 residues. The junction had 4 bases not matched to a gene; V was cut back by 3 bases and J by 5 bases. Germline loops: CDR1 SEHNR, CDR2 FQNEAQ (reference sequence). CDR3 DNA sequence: TGTGCCAGCAGCTTCCAGGGGGACCATCAGCCCCAGCATTTT. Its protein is CASSFQGDHQPQHF.